Presented here are 2 T cell receptor beta chains from one specimen sequenced in a study of shared clonotypes between healthy human individuals. The naive CD8 subset, CD45RO-negative cells positively selected for CCR7, excluded terminally differentiated effector memory CD45RA+ cells. Measured with immunoSEQ multiplex PCR; TCRdb has only the in-frame clones, and not every one. The data show more than 2 million clones, just under 95% seen once. Sequenced input: naive CD8+ T cells from PBMCs. These receptors originate from a man younger than 30 in good health. Some clones in this sample may be carry-over from other donors' samples.

The chain has TRBV9 and TRBJ2-3; 8 nucleotides line up with TRBD2. V gave up 0 bases and J gave up 4 bases; unmatched junction bases: 1. The germline V gene encodes CDR1 SGDLS and CDR2 YYNGEE. This CDR3 region has 14 residues. This CDR3 is CASSVAGGPDTQYF. CDR3 DNA sequence: TGTGCCAGCAGCGTAGCGGGAGGGCCAGATACGCAGTATTTT.

This clone was counted once. This rearrangement joins TRBV27 to TRBJ2-3, with D possibly being TRBD1 (5 bases). V was trimmed by 5 bases and J by 5 bases, leaving 5 bases between them. In germline, CDR1 is MNHEY, CDR2 SMNVEV (reference sequence). This CDR3 region has 11 residues. CDR3: CASSTGDTQYF. The CDR3 DNA sequence: TGTGCCAGCAGTACAGGAGATACGCAGTATTTT.